This T cell receptor (beta chain) came from a study of identical twins. Germline loops: CDR1 LGHNA, CDR2 YSLEER. This CDR3 has 15 amino acids. Comments on this clonotype: A read error may account for a junction end that differs from germline.

Using its own MiXCR run on the 5' RACE reads, TCRdb lists one record per CDR3 protein. The sample includes about 210,000 distinct CDR3 sequences, roughly 9.4% seen only once; the top ten take around 5.1%. The clonotype was recovered from a woman under 30 in good health. The chain combines TRBV4-3 with TRBJ1-2; D not certain. The material sequenced was memory (CD45RO+) T cells sorted from blood. The CDR3 DNA reads as TGCGCCAGCGGCCAAGGGCTCGGTTCTAACTATGGCTACACCTTC. This codes for CASGQGLGSNYGYTF.